One T cell receptor beta chain is described in this entry. 60 Vbeta and 13 Jbeta primers were used in PCR. Sequenced by immunoSEQ multiplex PCR; TCRdb stores in-frame clones only, minus some. The sample has some 200,000 clones; over 80% are singletons. Germline CDR1 is SGHRS and CDR2 is YFSETQ. Trimming took off 0 bases at V and 0 bases at J, with 6 bases between the two ends. CDR3 length: 14 residues. The data originate from a study of cytomegalovirus exposure and HLA in healthy donors. The chain couples TRBV5-1 to TRBJ1-1, with D tentatively TRBD1 (5 bases). Sequencing was done on a sample of PBMCs. The clonotype comes from a man between 35 and 55 years old in good health and CMV-seropositive. The CDR3 DNA follows: TGCGCCAGCAGCTTGGACAGGTTGAACACTGAAGCTTTCTTT. Amino acid sequence: CASSLDRLNTEAFF.